The 14 T cell receptor beta chains reported below all come from one sample, sequenced in a study of shared clonotypes between healthy human individuals. Libraries were prepared by immunoSEQ multiplex PCR; TCRdb keeps only in-frame clonotypes and omits some of them. Of around 750,000 clones listed, 74% are singletons. Sequencing used memory CD4+ T cells sorted from blood. This sample's subset: CD45RA-negative fraction. These receptors all stem from a woman younger than 45 in good health.

This chain links TRBV29-1 with TRBJ1-2, with D tentatively TRBD1 (5 bases). Trimming removed 4 bases from V and 4 bases from J, with 19 bases in between. Germline V gene data show CDR1 as SQVTM and CDR2 as ANQGSEA. CDR3 length equals 15 residues. CDR3 sequence (DNA): TGCAGCGTTGGGGAGGGGACCACCACCTTCTATGGCTACACCTTC. Amino acid sequence: CSVGEGTTTFYGYTF.

This chain links TRBV2 with TRBJ2-1, with TRBD2 as a possible D gene (5 bases). The CDR3 runs to 13 residues. CDR1 is SNHLY, CDR2 FYNNEI, per germline. The V and J ends lost 8 bases and 6 bases respectively, with 14 bases between them. CDR3 protein: CASYGLGGNEQFF. The CDR3 bases are TGTGCCAGCTATGGACTGGGCGGCAATGAGCAGTTCTTC.

This clone was recorded only once. This sample also contains other DNA sequences that code for the same CDR3. The rearrangement joins TRBV2 to TRBJ2-1, with TRBD2 identical over 10 bases. With V trimmed by 9 bases and J by 7 bases, 9 bases remained unmatched. This CDR3 spans 14 amino acids. Germline CDR1 reads SNHLY; CDR2 reads FYNNEI. CDR3 amino acids: CASSNLAGVNEQFF. The CDR3 bases are TGTGCCAGTTCCAATCTAGCGGGAGTGAATGAGCAGTTCTTC.

Only one count was recorded for this clone. This chain uses TRBV7-8 with TRBJ2-7; 12 bases match TRBD2. The CDR3 runs 15 residues. CDR1 is SGHVS and CDR2 is FQNEAQ in the germline V gene. J gave up 6 bases and V 8 bases, and 11 bases lay outside the gene matches. In nucleotides, the CDR3 is TGTGCCAGCCACCAACTAGCGGGAGGTAGTGGCGAGCAGTACTTC. Amino acids: CASHQLAGGSGEQYF.

This clone was observed a few times. This chain uses TRBV27 with TRBJ1-5; D perhaps matches TRBD1 (5 bases). Trimming cost V 1 base and J 1 base, with 14 bases left between them. The CDR3 length is 17 residues. The germline V gene has CDR1 MNHEY and CDR2 SMNVEV (reference sequence). The CDR3 here is CASSLYPPRGSNQPQHF. The DNA for the CDR3 is TGTGCCAGCAGTTTATATCCCCCCCGGGGGAGCAATCAGCCCCAGCATTTT.

V gene TRBV4-2 combines with J gene TRBJ2-1, with 8 bases that match TRBD2. Germline CDR1 is LGHNA and CDR2 is YNFKEQ. V was clipped by 6 bases and J by 7 bases; unmatched bases: 8. CDR3 length: 14 residues. The CDR3 is CASRALGGANEQFF. The CDR3, as DNA: TGTGCCAGCAGGGCTCTCGGGGGGGCTAATGAGCAGTTCTTC.

The gene calls are TRBV19 and TRBJ1-5; D unclear. The V and J ends lost 3 bases and 0 bases respectively, with 18 bases between them. The germline V gene has CDR1 LNHDA and CDR2 SQIVND (reference sequence). CDR3 length: 18 amino acids. Here the CDR3 reads CASSMDPAALHSNQPQHF. The CDR3 DNA follows: TGTGCCAGTAGTATGGACCCTGCGGCGCTCCATAGCAATCAGCCCCAGCATTTT.

CDR3 region: CASTRGAGTTEAFF. The CDR3 DNA reads TGCGCCAGCACCAGGGGGGCAGGGACCACTGAAGCTTTCTTT. The V call is TRBV5-1, the J call TRBJ1-1, with 7 bases matching TRBD1. The CDR3 length is 14 residues. The ends lost 6 bases at V and 4 bases at J; junction bases unmatched: 9. CDR1 and CDR2 (germline): SGHRS, YFSETQ.

The J gene is TRBJ1-4, the V gene TRBV6-5, with D unresolved. This CDR3 spans 15 amino acids. Germline loops: CDR1 MNHEY, CDR2 SVGAGI. V was cut by 0 bases and J by 4 bases, with 9 bases left in between. The CDR3 DNA is TGTGCCAGCAGTTACTCGACGGGTCTTAATGAAAAACTGTTTTTT. Residues: CASSYSTGLNEKLFF.

This clone came up a few times. In the same sample, other DNA sequences code for this CDR3. The chain joins TRBV6-5 to TRBJ1-2; D is unclear. The CDR3 sequence is 12 residues long. Germline CDR1 MNHEY, CDR2 SVGAGI. Trimming removed 4 bases at V and 5 bases at J, with 8 bases between. The CDR3 reads CASSSSGYGYTF. Here the CDR3 DNA reads TGTGCCAGCAGTTCTTCCGGATATGGCTACACCTTC.

A note on this clone: It may be a read error: a sequence one base away is much more abundant. The sample holds other DNA sequences that translate to the same CDR3. V and J are TRBV5-1 and TRBJ2-1; 8 bases map to TRBD2. This CDR3 comprises 15 residues. J lost 4 bases, V lost 0 bases, and 3 bases had no gene match. Germline CDR1 SGHRS, CDR2 YFSETQ. CDR3 DNA: TGCGCCAGCAGCTTGGCCACTAGCGGATACAATGAGCAGTTCTTC. It specifies CASSLATSGYNEQFF.

This clone came up a few times. The chain carries TRBV29-1 and TRBJ1-2; D unresolved. Deletions cut 4 bases from V and 0 bases from J, with 12 bases between. CDR1 is SQVTM and CDR2 is ANQGSEA in the germline V gene. The CDR3 consists of 14 residues. The CDR3 is CSVVFLPTNYGYTF. In DNA, the CDR3 is TGCAGCGTTGTATTTCTCCCCACTAACTATGGCTACACCTTC.

The sample holds one count of this clone. V usage is TRBV6-1 and J usage is TRBJ1-4; the D is unclear. CDR1 and CDR2 (germline): MNHNS, SASEGT. This CDR3 spans 16 amino acids. With 4 bases removed from V and 5 bases from J, the gap between germline ends came to 17 bases. CDR3 amino acids: CASSARPTASNEKLFF. For the CDR3, the DNA is TGTGCCAGCAGTGCCCGTCCAACGGCTTCAAATGAAAAACTGTTTTTT.

The chain carries TRBV18 and TRBJ1-5, with D possibly being TRBD1 (5 bases). V was cut by 5 bases and J by 3 bases, with 11 bases left in between. This CDR3 is 14 amino acids long. Germline values: CDR1 KGHSH, CDR2 LQKENI. CDR3 sequence (DNA): TGTGCCAGCTCATTGGGACTTGACAATCAGCCCCAGCATTTT. Its protein is CASSLGLDNQPQHF.